This paragraph reports one T cell receptor (beta chain). Its target is not known. The V gene's germline CDR1 is SNHLY and CDR2 FYNNEI. This CDR3 contains 17 residues. V lost 6 bases, J lost 0 bases, and 11 bases stayed unmatched. Measured with immunoSEQ multiplex PCR; TCRdb has only the in-frame clones, and not every one. The repertoire holds 80,000 or so clones, with around nine tenths as singletons. This entry belongs to a study of T cell responses to AZD1222 COVID-19 vaccine. Study-level results: Spike-wide coverage was observed for vaccine-associated CD4 TCRs, with dominant responses at 160-218 and 743-854.

The TCR was taken from an adult in good health. The starting material was peripheral blood, obtained on day 0 of AZD1222 vaccination. This chain joins TRBV2 and TRBJ1-5, with 7 bases matching TRBD1. This CDR3 reads CASSPGAGQVSNQPQHF. The CDR3, as DNA: TGTGCCAGCAGCCCAGGGGCAGGACAGGTTAGCAATCAGCCCCAGCATTTT.